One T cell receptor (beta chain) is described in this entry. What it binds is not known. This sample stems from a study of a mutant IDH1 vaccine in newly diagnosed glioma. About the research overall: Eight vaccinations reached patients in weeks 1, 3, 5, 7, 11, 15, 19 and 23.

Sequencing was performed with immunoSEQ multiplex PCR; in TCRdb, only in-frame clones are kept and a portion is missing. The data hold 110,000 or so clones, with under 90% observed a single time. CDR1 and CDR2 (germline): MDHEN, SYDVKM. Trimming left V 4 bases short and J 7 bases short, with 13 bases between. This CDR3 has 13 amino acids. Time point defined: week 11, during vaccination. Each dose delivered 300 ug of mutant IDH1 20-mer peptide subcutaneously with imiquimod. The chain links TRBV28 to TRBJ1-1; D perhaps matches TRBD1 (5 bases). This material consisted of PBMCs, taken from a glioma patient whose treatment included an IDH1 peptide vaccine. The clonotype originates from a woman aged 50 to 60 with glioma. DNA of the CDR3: TGTGCCAGCAGTTCACTCGGGACGGGTGAAGCTTTCTTT. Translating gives CASSSLGTGEAFF.